This T cell receptor (beta chain) was recovered during a study of shared clonotypes between healthy human individuals. Trimming at V came to 3 bases and at J to 5 bases, leaving 8 bases not matched to a gene. Germline V lookup: CDR1 LNHDA, CDR2 SQIVND (reference sequence). CDR3 length: 15 amino acids. The table came from immunoSEQ multiplex PCR; TCRdb's copy has only in-frame clones and leaves some out. The table shows hundreds of thousands of clones, with around 79% occurring only once. This receptor was taken from a middle-aged woman in good health. Some clones in this sample may be carry-over from other donors' samples. J is TRBJ2-3 and V is TRBV19; TRBD2 aligns across 7 bases. Sequencing was done on a sample of PBMCs. Written as DNA, the CDR3 is TGTGCCAGTAGTATGCGGCGGGAGCTGGGAGATACGCAGTATTTT. Encoded protein: CASSMRRELGDTQYF. Looking up the rest from reference TRBV19 and TRBJ2-3 gives the full variable domain: DGGITQSPKYLFRKEGQNVTLSCEQNLNHDAMYWYRQDPGQGLRLIYYSQIVNDFQKGDIAEGYSVSREKKESFPLTVTSAQKNPTAFYLCASSMRRELGDTQYFGPGTRLTVL.